One sample yielded the 21 T cell receptor beta chains listed below, sequenced in a study of blood T cell repertoires in COVID-19. Some clones are missing from TCRdb's copy, which holds only in-frame ones; the method was immunoSEQ multiplex PCR. The repertoire holds roughly 190,000 clones, with more than 65% as singletons. Sequences were obtained from peripheral blood. Receptor source: a human donor with acute or convalescent COVID-19. The donor label of this sample is uncertain.

CDR3: CASSKRTSGNEQFF. CDR3 DNA: TGTGCCAGTAGTAAAAGGACTAGCGGCAATGAGCAGTTCTTC. The rearrangement links TRBV19 to TRBJ2-1, with 10 bases identical to TRBD2. The CDR3 has 14 amino acids. J gave up 6 bases and V 4 bases, and 3 bases lay outside the gene matches. The germline V gene has CDR1 LNHDA and CDR2 SQIVND (reference sequence).

The chain recombines TRBV5-6 with TRBJ1-2, with D perhaps matching TRBD1 (5 bases). CDR1 is SGHDT, CDR2 YYEEEE, per germline. V was trimmed by 1 base and J by 3 bases, leaving 16 bases between them. The CDR3 runs 16 residues. Here the CDR3 DNA reads TGTGCCAGCAGCTTGAGGACGGGACTCACCGACTATGGCTACACCTTC. This translates into CASSLRTGLTDYGYTF. Variable domain in full (rest from reference TRBV5-6 and TRBJ1-2): DAGVTQSPTHLIKTRGQQVTLRCSPKSGHDTVSWYQQALGQGPQFIFQYYEEEERQRGNFPDRFSGHQFPNYSSELNVNALLLGDSALYLCASSLRTGLTDYGYTFGSGTRLTVV.

The genes are TRBV5-4 and TRBJ2-5, with D possibly matching TRBD1 (7 bases). The V gene lost 4 bases and the J gene lost 7 bases, with 20 bases spanning the gap. The CDR3 has 15 amino acids. Germline V CDR1 and CDR2: SGHNT, YYREEE (reference sequence). This CDR3 reads CASSPEGQLRVTQYF. The CDR3 coding sequence is TGTGCCAGCAGCCCGGAGGGACAGTTAAGAGTGACCCAGTACTTC.

The chain uses TRBV6-5 and TRBJ2-4; the D gene is possibly TRBD1 (6 bases). The CDR3 sequence is 14 residues long. The V gene lost 6 bases and the J gene lost 5 bases, with 14 bases spanning the gap. From germline, CDR1 is MNHEY and CDR2 SVGAGI. The CDR3: CASRLSGHQNIQYF. The CDR3 DNA reads as TGTGCCAGCAGACTCTCGGGACATCAAAACATTCAGTACTTC.

This chain joins TRBV7-9 and TRBJ1-5; D may be TRBD1 (6 bases). The length of the CDR3 is 15 residues. The germline CDR1 and CDR2 sequences are SEHNR and FQNEAQ (reference sequence). Trimming shortened V by 8 bases and J by 1 base, and 15 bases separated the two germline ends. This chain's CDR3 is CASFNRGASNQPQHF. The DNA of the CDR3 is TGTGCCAGCTTCAACCGGGGGGCAAGCAATCAGCCCCAGCATTTT. Full variable domain (remainder filled in from reference TRBV7-9 and TRBJ1-5): DTGVSQNPRHKITKRGQNVTFRCDPISEHNRLYWYRQTLGQGPEFLTYFQNEAQLEKSRLLSDRFSAERPKGSFSTLEIQRTEQGDSAMYLCASFNRGASNQPQHFGDGTRLSIL.

The chain combines TRBV9 with TRBJ1-2, with TRBD1 as a possible D gene (6 bases). Germline V lookup: CDR1 SGDLS, CDR2 YYNGEE. The CDR3 loop spans 14 amino acids. V lost 2 bases, J lost 4 bases, and 12 bases lay in between. The CDR3 here is CASSVLDSAYGYTF. The CDR3 DNA follows: TGTGCCAGCAGCGTCTTGGACAGCGCCTATGGCTACACCTTC. The complete variable domain, with remaining parts taken from reference TRBV9 and TRBJ1-2, reads DSGVTQTPKHLITATGQRVTLRCSPRSGDLSVYWYQQSLDQGLQFLIQYYNGEERAKGNILERFSAQQFPDLHSELNLSSLELGDSALYFCASSVLDSAYGYTFGSGTRLTVV.

On this clone: Other DNA variants within this sample encode the same CDR3. V usage is TRBV19 and J usage is TRBJ2-5; D might be TRBD2 (6 bases). Per the germline V gene, CDR1 is LNHDA and CDR2 is SQIVND (reference sequence). The CDR3 sequence is 14 residues long. Deletions cut 1 base from V and 1 base from J, with 7 bases between. The CDR3 loop reads CASSIGSGQETQYF. CDR3 sequence (DNA): TGTGCCAGTAGTATAGGTAGCGGCCAAGAGACCCAGTACTTC. Drawing the rest from reference TRBV19 and TRBJ2-5, the complete variable domain is DGGITQSPKYLFRKEGQNVTLSCEQNLNHDAMYWYRQDPGQGLRLIYYSQIVNDFQKGDIAEGYSVSREKKESFPLTVTSAQKNPTAFYLCASSIGSGQETQYFGPGTRLLVL.

V is TRBV28 and J is TRBJ1-3; 8 bases match TRBD1. CDR1 and CDR2 (germline): MDHEN, SYDVKM. The CDR3 runs 16 residues. Trimming at V came to 4 bases and at J to 2 bases, leaving 7 bases not matched to a gene. CDR3 nucleotide sequence: TGTGCCAGCAGTTGGACCGGACAGGGTCCTGGAAACACCATATATTTT. Amino acids: CASSWTGQGPGNTIYF.

V is TRBV19 and J is TRBJ2-2, with 8 bases matching TRBD2. V trimming: 0 bases; J trimming: 7 bases; junction bases outside the gene matches: 4. CDR3 length equals 15 residues. In germline, CDR1 is LNHDA, CDR2 SQIVND (reference sequence). CDR3 loop: CASSIEAGASGELFF. CDR3 bases: TGTGCCAGTAGTATAGAAGCGGGAGCAAGCGGGGAGCTGTTTTTT.

The chain uses TRBV9 and TRBJ1-2; TRBD1 matches 11 bases. The CDR3 runs to 14 residues. V shed 7 bases and J 8 bases; nucleotides not matched to a gene: 10. Germline V gene sequence: CDR1 SGDLS, CDR2 YYNGEE. CDR3 nucleotide sequence: TGTGCCAGCCGCCCCGGACAGGGGGCGTCCGGCTACACCTTC. This gives the protein CASRPGQGASGYTF.

The chain has TRBV7-3 and TRBJ1-1; 8 bases are shared with TRBD1. This CDR3 has 13 amino acids. The germline gives CDR1 SGHTA, CDR2 FQGTGA. Trimming removed 7 bases from V and 1 base from J; junction bases left unmatched: 2. CDR3 region: CASMGQANTEAFF. CDR3 DNA sequence: TGTGCCAGCATGGGACAGGCGAACACTGAAGCTTTCTTT.

Concerning this clone itself: The same CDR3 also results from other DNA sequences found in this sample. The CDR3 nucleotides are TGTGCCACCAGCAGAGATAGGGAGGCTGGGGCCAACGTCCTGACTTTC. Encoded protein: CATSRDREAGANVLTF. The chain joins TRBV15 to TRBJ2-6; weak D call: TRBD2 (6 bases). The V end was cut by 0 bases, the J end by 2 bases, with 8 bases between. CDR1 LNHNV and CDR2 YYDKDF come from the germline V gene (reference sequence). The CDR3 length is 16 residues.

The chain carries TRBV5-1 and TRBJ1-2, with 8 bases that match TRBD1. The CDR3 consists of 13 residues. V gave up 6 bases and J gave up 8 bases; unmatched junction bases: 9. The V gene's germline CDR1 is SGHRS and CDR2 YFSETQ. The CDR3 DNA reads as TGCGCCAGCACACCCGGACAGGGAGGGGGCTACACCTTC. Translation: CASTPGQGGGYTF.

This clone was observed once. The chain recombines TRBV2 with TRBJ2-6; 10 positions agree with TRBD1. The CDR3 length is 21 residues. Germline V gene lookup returns CDR1 SNHLY and CDR2 FYNNEI. V trimming: 4 bases; J trimming: 0 bases; junction bases outside the gene matches: 15. Written as DNA, the CDR3 is TGTGCCAGCAGTGGACCGGGACAGGGGAAGGTCCTGTTCTCTGGGGCCAACGTCCTGACTTTC. Protein: CASSGPGQGKVLFSGANVLTF.

The chain is built from TRBV27 and TRBJ1-1, with 7 bases fitting TRBD1. This CDR3 spans 14 amino acids. Unmatched junction bases numbered 11, after V lost 5 bases and J lost 8 bases. The germline CDR1 and CDR2 sequences are MNHEY and SMNVEV (reference sequence). CDR3 DNA: TGTGCCAGCAGTCCCACCTCAGGGGGGCGAGAAGCTTTCTTT. This gives the protein CASSPTSGGREAFF.

The chain joins TRBV30 to TRBJ2-7; no clear D. Between the trimmed V and J ends, which lost 2 bases and 0 bases, there was a span of 5 bases. Germline-derived CDR1 and CDR2 are GTSNPN and SVGIG (reference sequence). CDR3 length: 12 amino acids. For the CDR3, the DNA is TGTGCCTGGAGTCCGAGCTCCTACGAGCAGTACTTC. Residues: CAWSPSSYEQYF.

The chain links TRBV9 to TRBJ1-2; perhaps TRBD1 as D (6 bases). Trimming shortened V by 1 base and J by 8 bases, and 15 bases separated the two germline ends. Germline lookup yields CDR1 SGDLS and CDR2 YYNGEE. The CDR3 length is 14 residues. The CDR3 protein is CASSVRPSGDGYTF. Here the CDR3 DNA reads TGTGCCAGCAGCGTACGCCCGTCAGGGGACGGCTACACCTTC.

The table lists this clone with a count of one. The V gene is TRBV27, the J gene TRBJ1-3, with D perhaps TRBD1 (5 bases). The V and J ends lost 9 bases and 3 bases respectively, with 21 bases between them. Germline V gives CDR1 MNHEY, CDR2 SMNVEV (reference sequence). The CDR3 is 16 amino acids. CDR3 sequence (DNA): TGTGCCAGTATTACCAGTGGGGCAGAGGTTGGAAACACCATATATTTT. Protein product: CASITSGAEVGNTIYF.

The chain joins TRBV29-1 to TRBJ2-1, with TRBD2 as a possible D gene (5 bases). Trimming stripped 3 bases from V and 0 bases from J, with 6 bases between. The CDR3 runs 13 residues. Germline CDR1 reads SQVTM; CDR2 reads ANQGSEA. This CDR3 reads CSVDGGSYNEQFF. The CDR3 nucleotides read TGCAGCGTTGATGGAGGCTCCTACAATGAGCAGTTCTTC.

This sequence joins TRBV10-2 and TRBJ1-1; TRBD1 matches at 9 bases. Unmatched junction bases numbered 14, after V lost 10 bases and J lost 5 bases. CDR3 length: 15 residues. Germline V gives CDR1 WSHSY, CDR2 SAAADI. The CDR3 region is CATENPGQGGTEAFF. CDR3 bases: TGCGCCACCGAAAACCCGGGACAGGGAGGGACTGAAGCTTTCTTT.

The chain carries TRBV18 and TRBJ2-7; TRBD1 agrees at 7 bases. Germline trimming cut 2 bases from V and 7 bases from J; bases unmatched to any gene: 26. This CDR3 is built from 20 residues. Germline CDR1 KGHSH, CDR2 LQKENI. CDR3 DNA: TGTGCCAGCTCACCATTATCAGGACAGGTTCCTATAAGACCCTCGGGGGAGCAGTACTTC. Translating gives CASSPLSGQVPIRPSGEQYF.